Listed below are T cell receptor beta chains from one sample, sequenced in a study of blood T cell repertoires in COVID-19. Data came from immunoSEQ multiplex PCR; TCRdb stores just in-frame clones and leaves some out. The sample lists roughly 100,000 clones; about 82% were seen once. Sequencing was performed on peripheral blood. The receptors shown here come from a man older than 75 with COVID-19, enrolled during active disease. The CDR3 runs from the conserved cysteine through the conserved F or W. A D gene is named only where the DNA matches it firmly.

length: 14
D: TRBD1
J: TRBJ2-7
V: TRBV6-5
CDR3: CASHRDRSLYEQYF
DNA: TGTGCCAGCCACAGGGACAGGTCACTTTACGAGCAGTACTTC

length: 16
D: -
J: TRBJ1-3
V: TRBV4-3
CDR3: CASSHLQGSGGNTIYF
DNA: TGCGCCAGCAGCCACCTACAGGGATCAGGAGGAAACACCATATATTTT

length: 11
D: -
J: TRBJ2-2
V: TRBV24-1
CDR3: CATRDTGELFF
DNA: TGTGCCACAAGAGACACCGGGGAGCTGTTTTTT

length: 13
D: TRBD1
J: TRBJ1-5
V: TRBV2
CDR3: CASHRGFNQPQHF
DNA: TGTGCCAGTCACAGGGGCTTTAATCAGCCCCAGCATTTT

length: 15
D: -
J: TRBJ1-2
V: TRBV6-4
CDR3: CASRGDLGSNYGYTF
DNA: TGTGCCAGCAGAGGGGACTTGGGCTCCAACTATGGCTACACCTTC

length: 12
D: -
J: TRBJ1-5
V: TRBV7-9
CDR3: CASSSVNQPQHF
DNA: TGTGCCAGCAGCTCCGTCAATCAGCCCCAGCATTTT

length: 14
D: -
J: TRBJ1-4
V: TRBV5-1
CDR3: CASSLISTNEKLFF
DNA: TGCGCCAGCAGCTTGATCTCAACTAATGAAAAACTGTTTTTT

length: 15
D: TRBD2
J: TRBJ2-7
V: TRBV6-2/TRBV6-3
CDR3: CASSFSGRGSYEQYF
DNA: TGTGCCAGCAGTTTTAGCGGGAGGGGCTCCTACGAGCAGTACTTC

length: 13
D: -
J: TRBJ2-1
V: TRBV6-5
CDR3: CASSSRQYNEQFF
DNA: TGTGCCAGCAGTTCCAGACAGTACAATGAGCAGTTCTTC

length: 18
D: -
J: TRBJ1-1
V: TRBV19
CDR3: CASSIGFGQPPANTEAFF
DNA: TGTGCCAGTAGTATAGGATTCGGACAGCCGCCCGCGAACACTGAAGCTTTCTTT